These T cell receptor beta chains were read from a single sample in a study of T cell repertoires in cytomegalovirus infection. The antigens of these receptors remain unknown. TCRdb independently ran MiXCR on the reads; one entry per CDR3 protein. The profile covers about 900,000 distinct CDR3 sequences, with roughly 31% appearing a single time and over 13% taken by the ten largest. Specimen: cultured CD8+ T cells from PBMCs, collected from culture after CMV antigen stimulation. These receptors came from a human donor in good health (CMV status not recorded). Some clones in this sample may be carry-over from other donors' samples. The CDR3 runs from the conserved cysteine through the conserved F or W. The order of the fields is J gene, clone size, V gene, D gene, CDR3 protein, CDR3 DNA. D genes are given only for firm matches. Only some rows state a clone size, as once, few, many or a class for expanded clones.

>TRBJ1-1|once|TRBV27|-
CASSLVGGAAFF
TGTGCCAGCAGTTTGGTTGGGGGAGCAGCTTTCTTT
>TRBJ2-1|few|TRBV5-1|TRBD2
CASSPVRGGPHNEQFF
TGCGCCAGCAGCCCGGTCCGGGGGGGCCCCCACAATGAGCAGTTCTTC
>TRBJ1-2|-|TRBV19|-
CASSMASGEGAYGYTF
TGTGCCAGTAGTATGGCTTCCGGAGAGGGAGCCTATGGCTACACCTTC
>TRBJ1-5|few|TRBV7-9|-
CASSIWADQPQHF
TGTGCCAGCAGCATCTGGGCCGATCAGCCCCAGCATTTT
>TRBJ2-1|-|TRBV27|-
CASSFGAGQFF
TGTGCCAGCAGTTTCGGGGCGGGGCAGTTCTTC
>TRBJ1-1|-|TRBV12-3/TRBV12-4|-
CASSLHLAGTVEAFF
TGTGCCAGCAGTTTACACCTTGCGGGGACCGTTGAAGCTTTCTTT
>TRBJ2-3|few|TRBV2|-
CASPPGREDTQYF
TGTGCCAGCCCACCGGGGAGAGAAGATACGCAGTATTTT
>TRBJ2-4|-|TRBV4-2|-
CASSQHRDFGVNDKNIQYF
TGTGCCAGCAGCCAACACCGGGACTTCGGGGTGAACGACAAAAACATTCAGTACTTC
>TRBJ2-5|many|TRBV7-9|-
CASSLARETQYF
TGTGCCAGCAGCTTAGCGCGCGAGACCCAGTACTTC
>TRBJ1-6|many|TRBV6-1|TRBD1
CASGQAGNSPLHF
TGTGCCAGCGGACAGGCGGGTAATTCACCCCTCCACTTT
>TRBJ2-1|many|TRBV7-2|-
CASSLGLTGVRSEQFF
TGTGCCAGCAGCTTGGGACTGACCGGCGTTCGTAGTGAGCAGTTCTTC
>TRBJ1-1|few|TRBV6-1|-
CASSVHRELNTEAFF
TGTGCCAGCAGTGTTCACAGGGAGTTGAACACTGAAGCTTTCTTT
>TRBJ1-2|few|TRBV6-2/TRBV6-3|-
CASSYSITGHGYTF
TGTGCCAGCAGTTACTCGATAACCGGTCATGGCTACACCTTC
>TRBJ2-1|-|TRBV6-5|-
CASSYARSYNEQFF
TGTGCCAGCAGTTACGCGCGGTCCTACAATGAGCAGTTCTTC
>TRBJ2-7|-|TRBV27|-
CASSLRAGNPYEQYF
TGTGCCAGCAGTTTACGGGCAGGGAACCCCTACGAGCAGTACTTC
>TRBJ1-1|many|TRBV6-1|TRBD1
CASSNRGGTEAFF
TGTGCCAGCAGTAACAGGGGAGGAACTGAAGCTTTCTTT
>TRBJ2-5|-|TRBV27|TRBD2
CASSFLAAQETQYF
TGTGCCAGCAGCTTTCTAGCGGCCCAAGAGACCCAGTACTTC
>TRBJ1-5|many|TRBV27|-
CASSLVYTGNQPQHF
TGTGCCAGCAGTTTGGTATACACAGGGAATCAGCCCCAGCATTTT
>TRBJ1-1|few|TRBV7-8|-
CASSPPTVGSYTEAFF
TGTGCCAGCAGCCCCCCCACTGTTGGGTCCTACACTGAAGCTTTCTTT
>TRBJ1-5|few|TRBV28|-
CASSPRGGRNQPQHF
TGTGCCAGCAGTCCCAGGGGAGGGCGCAATCAGCCCCAGCATTTT
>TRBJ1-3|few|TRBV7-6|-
CASSRLEGTSGNTIYF
TGTGCCAGCAGCCGTCTGGAGGGGACCTCTGGAAACACCATATATTTT
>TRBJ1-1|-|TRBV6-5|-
CASSYYLGPAGTTEAFF
TGTGCCAGCAGTTACTATTTGGGCCCCGCTGGGACCACTGAAGCTTTCTTT
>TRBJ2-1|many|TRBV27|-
CASIRQDNEQFF
TGTGCCAGCATTAGACAGGACAATGAGCAGTTCTTC
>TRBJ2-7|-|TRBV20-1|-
CSARDQAGASYEQYF
TGCAGTGCTAGAGATCAGGCAGGGGCTTCCTACGAGCAGTACTTC
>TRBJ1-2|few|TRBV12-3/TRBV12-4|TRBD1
CASTEPGQGIDGYTF
TGTGCCAGTACCGAGCCGGGACAGGGCATCGATGGCTACACCTTC
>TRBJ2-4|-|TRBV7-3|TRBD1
CASSGSTTGGPGF
TGTGCCAGCAGCGGGTCTACGACAGGGGGCCCTGGCTTC
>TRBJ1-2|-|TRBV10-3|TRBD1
CAISELRQGQDLHYGYTF
TGTGCCATCAGTGAGTTAAGACAGGGCCAAGACCTTCATTATGGCTACACCTTC
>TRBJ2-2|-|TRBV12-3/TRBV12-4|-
CASSQTALNTGELFF
TGTGCCAGCAGCCAAACAGCCTTGAACACCGGGGAGCTGTTTTTT
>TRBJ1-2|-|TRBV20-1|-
CSAEVWHFNYGYTF
TGCAGTGCCGAGGTCTGGCATTTTAACTATGGCTACACCTTC